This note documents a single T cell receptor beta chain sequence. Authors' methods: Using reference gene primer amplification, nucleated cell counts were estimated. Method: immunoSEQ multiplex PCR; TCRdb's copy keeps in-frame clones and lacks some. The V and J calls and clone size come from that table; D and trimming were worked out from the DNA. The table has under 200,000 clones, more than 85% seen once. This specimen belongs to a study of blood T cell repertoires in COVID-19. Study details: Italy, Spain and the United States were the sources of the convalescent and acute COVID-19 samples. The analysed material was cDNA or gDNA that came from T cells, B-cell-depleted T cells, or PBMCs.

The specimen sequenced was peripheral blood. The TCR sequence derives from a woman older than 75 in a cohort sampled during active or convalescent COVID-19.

The DNA for the CDR3 is TGTGCCAGCAGCGCGGGGGCTGGAAACACCATATATTTT. Protein: CASSAGAGNTIYF. This sequence joins TRBV11-3 and TRBJ1-3; tentative D call: TRBD1 (5 bases). The CDR3 loop spans 13 amino acids. The ends were cut back, 5 bases at V and 2 bases at J, with 7 bases in the middle. Germline V CDR1 and CDR2: SGHNT, YENEEA. Supplemented by reference TRBV11-3 and TRBJ1-3, the full variable domain reads EAGVVQSPRYKIIEKKQPVAFWCNPISGHNTLYWYLQNLGQGPELLIRYENEEAVDDSQLPKDRFSAERLKGVDSTLKIQPAELGDSAVYLCASSAGAGNTIYFGEGSWLTVV.